A single sample is the source of the 3 T cell receptor beta chains below, sequenced in a study of OX40 agonist ivuxolimab in advanced cancers. Profiling relied on immunoSEQ multiplex PCR, and the TCRdb table lists in-frame clones only, not all of them. The repertoire has about 86,000 clones, around 88% of them found once; the top ten carry about 1.3%. The material was CD4+ or CD8+ T cells sorted from blood, obtained in a trial of the OX40 agonist ivuxolimab. These receptors originate from an adult with an advanced solid tumor such as melanoma, head and neck, liver or kidney cancer.

This chain joins TRBV27 and TRBJ2-5; maybe TRBD1 (5 bases). Germline CDR1 MNHEY, CDR2 SMNVEV (reference sequence). V lost 4 bases and J lost 5, with 17 bases in between. The CDR3 totals 15 residues. This chain's CDR3 is CASSSRQRSRETQYF. CDR3 in DNA: TGTGCCAGCAGTTCGAGACAGAGGTCCAGGGAGACCCAGTACTTC.

The chain joins TRBV15 to TRBJ2-7; perhaps TRBD2 as D (6 bases). Germline V gene data show CDR1 as LNHNV and CDR2 as YYDKDF (reference sequence). The CDR3 is 16 amino acids. Trimming removed 5 bases from V and 1 base from J, with 18 bases in between. The CDR3 loop reads CATSSRAQGGSYEQYF. In DNA form, the CDR3 reads TGTGCCACCAGCTCCAGAGCCCAGGGAGGATCCTACGAGCAGTACTTC.

This clone appeared once. At one end the junction does not follow the germline gene, possibly because of a read error. The chain uses TRBV7-7 and TRBJ2-2; D perhaps matches TRBD1 (6 bases). Looked up from germline, CDR1 is SSHAT and CDR2 is FNYEAQ (reference sequence). CDR3 length equals 15 residues. CDR3 amino acids: CASRPRDTNTGELFF. In DNA form, the CDR3 reads TGTGCTAGCAGACCGAGGGACACAAACACCGGGGAGCTGTTTTTT. Full variable domain (rest looked up from reference TRBV7-7 and TRBJ2-2): GAGVSQSPRYKVTKRGQDVTLRCDPISSHATLYWYQQALGQGPEFLTYFNYEAQPDKSGLPSDRFSAERPEGSISTLTIQRTEQRDSAMYRCASRPRDTNTGELFFGEGSRLTVL.